The next 16 T cell receptor beta chains were all read from a single sample in a study of radiotherapy plus CTLA-4 blockade in lung cancer. The data were produced by immunoSEQ multiplex PCR, yet TCRdb's version contains in-frame clones alone and is incomplete. The sample contains over 50,000 clones, 70% to 80% of which appear only once. The sequences come from peripheral blood, collected from a patient treated with radiotherapy plus ipilimumab. Receptors originate from a human donor with non-small cell lung cancer who had a complete response to radiotherapy plus ipilimumab.

The chain uses TRBV18 and TRBJ1-1; D is unclear. V was shortened by 3 bases and J by 1 base, with 12 bases between the two germline ends. The V gene's germline CDR1 is KGHSH and CDR2 LQKENI. This CDR3 contains 15 residues. In DNA, the CDR3 is TGTGCCAGCTCACCTGGGCCTAGCTCGAACACTGAAGCTTTCTTT. Residues: CASSPGPSSNTEAFF.

The genes are TRBV9 and TRBJ2-7, with 8 positions matching TRBD2. This CDR3 comprises 14 residues. Germline-derived CDR1 and CDR2 are SGDLS and YYNGEE. J was trimmed by 7 bases and V by 4 bases; bases with no gene match: 10. CDR3 DNA sequence: TGTGCCAGCAGCCCAAGTACTAGCGGCATAGAGCAGTACTTC. Amino acids: CASSPSTSGIEQYF.

This rearrangement joins TRBV30 to TRBJ2-5; D might be TRBD2 (7 bases). The J call is uncertain, as TRBJ2-7 better fits the DNA end. Germline V gene sequence: CDR1 GTSNPN, CDR2 SVGIG (reference sequence). The CDR3 length is 15 residues. CDR3 region: CAWKEGGGPRYEQYF. CDR3 in DNA: TGTGCCTGGAAGGAAGGGGGGGGGCCGAGGTACGAGCAGTACTTC.

The chain combines TRBV7-9 with TRBJ2-5; D not certain. The closer fit of TRBJ2-7 to the DNA end suggests the J call may be wrong. Germline assignment: CDR1 SEHNR and CDR2 FQNEAQ (reference sequence). The CDR3 sequence is 14 residues long. The CDR3 spells CASSLETASYEQYF. The CDR3 DNA reads as TGTGCCAGCAGCTTAGAAACAGCCTCCTACGAGCAGTACTTC.

The chain carries TRBV6-6 and TRBJ2-5; a weak D match, TRBD1 (5 bases). Germline V lookup: CDR1 MNHNY, CDR2 SVGAGI (reference sequence). The CDR3 spans 14 residues. V lost 6 bases to trimming and J lost 5 bases, with 16 bases between them. The CDR3 loop is CASSPSGSEETQYF. CDR3 DNA sequence: TGTGCCAGCAGCCCGTCAGGGTCGGAGGAGACCCAGTACTTC.

The chain links TRBV9 to TRBJ2-3, with D perhaps matching TRBD2 (6 bases). The germline V and J ends were trimmed by 5 bases and 0 bases, with 7 bases remaining between them. Per the germline V gene, CDR1 is SGDLS and CDR2 is YYNGEE. CDR3 length equals 13 residues. The CDR3 region is CASRAGSTDTQYF. DNA for the CDR3: TGTGCCAGCAGGGCGGGGAGCACAGATACGCAGTATTTT.

This sequence joins TRBV4-1 and TRBJ2-7; weak D call: TRBD2 (6 bases). The germline CDR1 and CDR2 sequences are MGHRA and YSYEKL. The CDR3 has 14 residues. Trimming took 0 bases from V and 2 from J, leaving 8 bases between them. CDR3 bases: TGCGCCAGCAGCCAAGAAGGACTAACCTACGAGCAGTACTTC. Translation: CASSQEGLTYEQYF.

V is TRBV4-3 and J is TRBJ1-5; 7 positions match TRBD1. Losses at the gene ends were 0 bases for V and 0 bases for J; bases not matched to a gene: 5. Germline V gene sequence: CDR1 LGHNA, CDR2 YSLEER. The CDR3 extends over 17 amino acids. CDR3 residues: CASSQEWDSYSNQPQHF. DNA for the CDR3: TGCGCCAGCAGCCAAGAATGGGACAGCTATAGCAATCAGCCCCAGCATTTT.

The chain employs TRBV6-5 and TRBJ1-1, with 10 bases that match TRBD1. Germline V gene lookup returns CDR1 MNHEY and CDR2 SVGAGI. This CDR3 is 14 amino acids long. V lost 7 bases to trimming and J lost 4 bases; unmatched junction nucleotides: 6. CDR3 DNA: TGTGCCAGCACCGCCCGGGACAGGGGCACTGAAGCTTTCTTT. Its protein is CASTARDRGTEAFF.

The chain couples TRBV9 to TRBJ1-1; D possibly corresponds to TRBD1 (5 bases). CDR1 and CDR2 (germline): SGDLS, YYNGEE. With 6 bases removed from V and 4 bases from J, the gap between germline ends came to 13 bases. CDR3 length equals 13 residues. The DNA of the CDR3 is TGTGCCAGCACCCCCGGGGGGGTCACTGAAGCTTTCTTT. Its protein is CASTPGGVTEAFF.

V is TRBV4-1 and J is TRBJ2-5; D is possibly TRBD2 (6 bases). The CDR3 length is 19 residues. Trimming took off 2 bases at V and 0 bases at J, with 22 bases between the two ends. Per the germline V gene, CDR1 is MGHRA and CDR2 is YSYEKL. The CDR3 region has the DNA TGCGCCAGCAGCCAAACTGAACCGAATAGCGGAGCCTACCAAGAGACCCAGTACTTC. Its translation: CASSQTEPNSGAYQETQYF.

The chain links TRBV5-6 to TRBJ2-7; 7 positions agree with TRBD1. The ends lost 2 bases at V and 7 bases at J; junction bases unmatched: 12. This CDR3 is built from 15 residues. CDR1 SGHDT and CDR2 YYEEEE come from the germline V gene. CDR3 coding DNA: TGTGCCAGCAGCTTTCGAGACAGGGACGTTGGGGAGCAGTACTTC. Protein sequence: CASSFRDRDVGEQYF.

Written as DNA, the CDR3 is TGTGCCAGCAGCCCCGACAGGGGAGACACTGAAGCTTTCTTT. Amino acids: CASSPDRGDTEAFF. The V and J genes are TRBV7-2 and TRBJ1-1; TRBD1 matches at 8 bases. CDR1 is SGHTA, CDR2 FQGNSA, per germline. The junction had 5 bases not matched to a gene; V was cut back by 5 bases and J by 3 bases. The CDR3 totals 14 residues.

This chain joins TRBV7-2 and TRBJ2-1; TRBD2 aligns across 7 bases. The CDR3 is 15 amino acids. The germline CDR1 and CDR2 sequences are SGHTA and FQGNSA. Losses at the gene ends were 3 bases for V and 7 bases for J; bases not matched to a gene: 9. CDR3 residues: CASSFLRRGGNEQFF. The CDR3 DNA is TGTGCCAGCAGCTTTCTAAGGAGGGGAGGGAATGAGCAGTTCTTC. The complete variable domain, with remaining parts taken from reference TRBV7-2 and TRBJ2-1, reads GAGVSQSPSNKVTEKGKDVELRCDPISGHTALYWYRQSLGQGLEFLIYFQGNSAPDKSGLPSDRFSAERTGGSVSTLTIQRTQQEDSAVYLCASSFLRRGGNEQFFGPGTRLTVL.

V is TRBV30 and J is TRBJ1-5; 8 bases fit TRBD1. The junction had 7 bases not matched to a gene; V was cut back by 5 bases and J by 7 bases. The CDR3 is made up of 13 amino acids. Germline V gene sequence: CDR1 GTSNPN, CDR2 SVGIG (reference sequence). The CDR3 DNA is TGTGCCTGGGCCCCGGGACAGGAGCAGCCCCAGCATTTT. It yields the protein CAWAPGQEQPQHF. Full variable domain (remainder filled in from reference TRBV30 and TRBJ1-5): SQTIHQWPATLVQPVGSPLSLECTVEGTSNPNLYWYRQAAGRGLQLLFYSVGIGQISSEVPQNLSASRPQDRQFILSSKKLLLSDSGFYLCAWAPGQEQPQHFGDGTRLSIL.

CDR3 in amino acids: CASSLGVSATNEKLFF. DNA of the CDR3: TGCGCCAGCAGCTTGGGTGTTTCGGCAACTAATGAAAAACTGTTTTTT. The chain joins TRBV5-1 to TRBJ1-4; D gene unclear. Germline values: CDR1 SGHRS, CDR2 YFSETQ. V lost 0 bases and J 0 bases, leaving 9 bases between the germline ends. The CDR3 loop spans 16 amino acids.